These 11 T cell receptor beta chains came from one sample sequenced in a study of post-analysis software for immune sequencing data. Study-wide results and limits: Among several TRBV segments more frequent in patients than controls were TRBV5-6, TRBV5-1 and TRBV20-1.

Sequencing libraries made from TCR beta cDNA carried unique molecular identifiers. Using its own MiXCR run on the PCR reads, TCRdb lists one record per CDR3 protein. The profile shows around 700,000 distinct CDR3 sequences, over 45% of them singletons. These receptors have no identified antigens. Sequencing input: blood. The receptors derive from a girl aged 2 to 10 with multiple sclerosis.

This clonotype was detected only a few times. J is TRBJ1-2 and V is TRBV6-4; 10 nucleotides line up with TRBD1. The CDR3 consists of 15 residues. Per the germline V gene, CDR1 is MRHNA and CDR2 is SNTAGT. The V and J ends lost 3 bases and 4 bases, in that order; junction bases with no gene match: 5. CDR3 in DNA: TGTGCCAGCAGTGAGACAGGGGGCGCTGGCTATGGCTACACCTTC. This encodes CASSETGGAGYGYTF.

The chain uses TRBV6-5 and TRBJ2-5, with TRBD2 matching 7 bases. The J call is doubtful: the DNA matches TRBJ2-7 better. Germline V lookup: CDR1 MNHEY, CDR2 SVGAGI. This CDR3 is 14 amino acids long. CDR3 nucleotides: TGTGCCAGCAGTACCTCGGGGACTACATACGAGCAGTACTTC. Protein: CASSTSGTTYEQYF.

The chain links TRBV6-6 to TRBJ1-5; a weak D match, TRBD1 (6 bases). There are 16 residues in the CDR3. The germline CDR1 and CDR2 sequences are MNHNY and SVGAGI (reference sequence). The V gene lost 5 bases and the J gene lost 5 bases, with 19 bases spanning the gap. CDR3 loop: CASSLRLNRVHQPQHF. As DNA, the CDR3 is TGTGCCAGCAGTCTACGCCTGAACAGGGTGCATCAGCCCCAGCATTTT.

In regard to this clonotype: A single base separates this from a much larger clone, so it may be a read error. The chain is built from TRBV6-6 and TRBJ1-2, with a weak D call TRBD1 (6 bases). The germline V and J ends were trimmed by 2 bases and 4 bases, with 8 bases remaining between them. The CDR3 length is 13 residues. The germline gives CDR1 MNHNY, CDR2 SVGAGI (reference sequence). CDR3 region: CASSYRDIYGYTF. CDR3 in DNA: TGTGCCAGCAGTTACCGGGACATCTATGGCTACACCTTC.

A few counts support this clonotype. The chain combines TRBV9 with TRBJ2-2, with no clear D. V was shortened by 0 bases and J by 7 bases, with 4 bases between the two germline ends. Germline CDR1 is SGDLS and CDR2 is YYNGEE. This CDR3 region has 12 residues. The CDR3 DNA follows: TGTGCCAGCAGCGTAGCGTTCGGGGAGCTGTTTTTT. It encodes CASSVAFGELFF.

The DNA for the CDR3 is TGTGCCAGCAGCAAGCGGACAGGGGGTATCGCAGATACGCAGTATTTT. Translation: CASSKRTGGIADTQYF. V usage is TRBV5-6 and J usage is TRBJ2-3; 10 bases are a match to TRBD1. With V trimmed by 4 bases and J by 4 bases, 9 bases remained unmatched. Germline-derived CDR1 and CDR2 are SGHDT and YYEEEE. The CDR3 covers 16 residues. Supplemented by reference TRBV5-6 and TRBJ2-3, the full variable domain reads DAGVTQSPTHLIKTRGQQVTLRCSPKSGHDTVSWYQQALGQGPQFIFQYYEEEERQRGNFPDRFSGHQFPNYSSELNVNALLLGDSALYLCASSKRTGGIADTQYFGPGTRLTVL.

This clonotype was recorded a few times. The rearrangement uses TRBV5-1 and TRBJ1-2; 8 bases fit TRBD1. There are 12 residues in the CDR3. Trimming at V came to 2 bases and at J to 10 bases, leaving 4 bases not matched to a gene. Germline CDR1 and CDR2: SGHRS and YFSETQ. The CDR3 loop reads CASSLQGEDYTF. The CDR3 region has the DNA TGCGCCAGCAGCTTACAGGGGGAGGACTACACCTTC. The full variable domain, completed using reference TRBV5-1 and TRBJ1-2, is KAGVTQTPRYLIKTRGQQVTLSCSPISGHRSVSWYQQTPGQGLQFLFEYFSETQRNKGNFPGRFSGRQFSNSRSEMNVSTLELGDSALYLCASSLQGEDYTFGSGTRLTVV.

The V gene is TRBV7-2, the J gene TRBJ2-1; 10 nucleotides align to TRBD2. In germline, CDR1 is SGHTA, CDR2 FQGNSA. The CDR3 runs to 16 residues. With 4 bases clipped from V and 5 bases from J, the junction kept 8 bases outside the gene matches. The CDR3 sequence: CASSSAGLAEDNEQFF. The CDR3 DNA sequence: TGTGCCAGCAGCTCCGCCGGACTAGCGGAAGACAATGAGCAGTTCTTC.

The rearrangement joins TRBV12-3 or TRBV12-4 to TRBJ1-2; D is uncertain. The CDR3 is 16 amino acids. The V and J ends lost 3 bases and 6 bases respectively, with 20 bases between them. The CDR3 DNA sequence: TGTGCCAGCAGTTTTACTTCACGGACCCCCGACGATGGCTACACCTTC. Protein sequence: CASSFTSRTPDDGYTF.

V gene TRBV9 combines with J gene TRBJ1-2; possible D gene TRBD1, 6 bases. The V end was cut by 1 base, the J end by 10 bases, with 20 bases between. This CDR3 has 15 amino acids. Germline CDR1 SGDLS, CDR2 YYNGEE. The CDR3 DNA is TGTGCCAGCAGCGTAAGGTTTTTTCCACAGGGCCTCTACACCTTC. Translated, it gives CASSVRFFPQGLYTF.

This clonotype was observed a few times. This chain connects TRBV5-1 to TRBJ1-3; D remains unclear. The germline V gene encodes CDR1 SGHRS and CDR2 YFSETQ. There are 14 residues in the CDR3. Trimming took 0 bases from V and 3 from J, leaving 7 bases between them. CDR3 amino acids: CASSLGTYGNTIYF. The CDR3, as DNA: TGCGCCAGCAGCTTGGGAACTTATGGAAACACCATATATTTT.